A single sample gave rise to the 27 T cell receptor beta chains below, sequenced in a study of spatial heterogeneity in lung cancer. The sample's time point: blood at routine non-recurrence follow-up after resection. Unsorted samples of tumor, nontumor lung or frozen PBMC had their whole RNA sequenced. MiXCR was run by TCRdb on the 5' RACE reads, yielding one entry per CDR3 protein. The sample carries 95,000 to 130,000 distinct CDR3 sequences, approximately 12% recorded once. This specimen consisted of PBMCs, obtained at follow-up. The receptor source for this set is a male donor with early-stage non-small cell lung cancer.

This clonotype came up a few times. This sequence joins TRBV11-3 and TRBJ2-1; no clear D. The CDR3 consists of 13 residues. Germline-derived CDR1 and CDR2 are SGHNT and YENEEA. V lost 5 bases, J lost 7 bases, and 12 bases lay in between. The CDR3 nucleotides read TGTGCCAGCAGCGTGAATATTCTTAATGAGCAGTTCTTC. Its protein product is CASSVNILNEQFF.

The genes are TRBV27 and TRBJ1-1; D is undetermined. CDR3 size: 13 residues. The V gene's germline CDR1 is MNHEY and CDR2 SMNVEV (reference sequence). V lost 8 bases to trimming and J lost 3 bases, with 13 bases between them. CDR3 in amino acids: CASGNHGDTEAFF. The CDR3 DNA follows: TGTGCCAGCGGAAACCACGGGGACACTGAAGCTTTCTTT.

The V gene is TRBV11-1, the J gene TRBJ2-1; TRBD2 matches 7 bases. Germline trimming cut 0 bases from V and 0 bases from J; bases unmatched to any gene: 5. CDR3 length: 17 residues. Looked up from germline, CDR1 is SGHAT and CDR2 is FQDESV (reference sequence). The CDR3 coding sequence is TGTGCCAGCAGCTTAGCACCACTAGCGTACTCCTACAATGAGCAGTTCTTC. This encodes CASSLAPLAYSYNEQFF.

Only one count was recorded for this clonotype. At one of its ends the junction is not consistent with the germline gene, which may arise from a read error. This chain connects TRBV20-1 to TRBJ1-5; possible D gene TRBD1, 5 bases. This CDR3 spans 13 amino acids. Germline-derived CDR1 and CDR2 are DFQATT and SNEGSKA (reference sequence). The CDR3: CSARWDDNQRQHF. CDR3 coding DNA: TGCAGTGCTAGGTGGGACGATAATCAGCGCCAGCATTTT.

The sample holds many counts of this clonotype. The J gene is TRBJ1-5, the V gene TRBV28, with D perhaps TRBD1 (5 bases). V shed 5 bases and J shed 5 bases, with 13 bases lying between them. This CDR3 has 14 residues. Germline lookup yields CDR1 MDHEN and CDR2 SYDVKM. CDR3 protein: CASSETRGYQPQHF. The CDR3 bases are TGTGCCAGCAGTGAAACGCGGGGGTATCAGCCCCAGCATTTT.

J is TRBJ2-6 and V is TRBV29-1; D tentatively fits TRBD1 or TRBD2 (5 bases each). There are 13 residues in the CDR3. CDR1 and CDR2 from the germline V gene are SQVTM and ANQGSEA. V was shortened by 4 bases and J by 4 bases, with 8 bases between the two germline ends. The CDR3 nucleotides read TGCAGCGTTGGAGGGGACGGGGCCAACGTCCTGACTTTC. Its translation: CSVGGDGANVLTF.

The genes are TRBV25-1 and TRBJ2-3; 10 nucleotides align to TRBD1. The germline gives CDR1 MGHDK, CDR2 SYGVNS. Losses at the gene ends were 4 bases for V and 3 bases for J; bases not matched to a gene: 4. The CDR3 totals 15 residues. Here the CDR3 reads CASSAGQGTTDTQYF. The CDR3, as DNA: TGTGCCAGCAGTGCGGGACAGGGGACGACAGATACGCAGTATTTT.

V gene TRBV7-8 combines with J gene TRBJ2-3, with 10 nucleotides matching TRBD1. Trimming at V came to 6 bases and at J to 4 bases, leaving 1 base not matched to a gene. This CDR3 has 13 residues. Germline V gene lookup returns CDR1 SGHVS and CDR2 FQNEAQ. CDR3 amino acids: CASRGQGADTQYF. The CDR3 DNA follows: TGTGCCAGCAGAGGACAGGGGGCAGATACGCAGTATTTT.

This chain connects TRBV9 to TRBJ2-5; TRBD1 might be the D (5 bases). The V end was cut by 0 bases, the J end by 5 bases, with 8 bases between. CDR3 length equals 13 residues. Germline CDR1 SGDLS, CDR2 YYNGEE. Written as DNA, the CDR3 is TGTGCCAGCAGCGTAGCCCCAGGGGAGACCCAGTACTTC. It specifies CASSVAPGETQYF.

There are many counts of this clonotype. The chain is built from TRBV4-2 and TRBJ2-2; D possibly corresponds to TRBD1 (6 bases). Germline CDR1 reads LGHNA; CDR2 reads YNFKEQ. The CDR3 runs to 17 residues. Trimming took off 1 base at V and 1 base at J, with 13 bases between the two ends. The CDR3 nucleotides read TGTGCCAGCAGCCAAGCTCGGACGGGACAGAACACCGGGGAGCTGTTTTTT. It translates to CASSQARTGQNTGELFF.

The chain has TRBV5-1 and TRBJ2-1; 13 bases are a match to TRBD2. Germline CDR1 SGHRS, CDR2 YFSETQ. J lost 2 bases, V lost 5 bases, and 1 base had no gene match. The CDR3 has 15 amino acids. The CDR3 DNA follows: TGCGCCAGCAGGACTAGCGGGGGGCCCTACAATGAGCAGTTCTTC. This gives the protein CASRTSGGPYNEQFF.

This clonotype showed up just a few times. The genes are TRBV20-1 and TRBJ1-6; D gene uncertain. V lost 0 bases and J lost 5, with 14 bases in between. Germline V gene sequence: CDR1 DFQATT, CDR2 SNEGSKA (reference sequence). CDR3 size: 16 residues. The chain's CDR3 is CSARETGRLDNSPLHF. The CDR3 DNA sequence: TGCAGTGCTAGAGAGACTGGGCGGCTGGATAATTCACCCCTCCACTTT.

The V call is TRBV14, the J call TRBJ2-3, with 8 nucleotides matching TRBD2. The germline V gene has CDR1 SGHDN and CDR2 FVKESK. The V and J ends lost 5 bases and 5 bases, in that order; junction bases with no gene match: 12. The CDR3 is 16 amino acids. This CDR3 reads CASSSKRGIPQDTQYF. The DNA of the CDR3 is TGTGCCAGCAGCTCAAAGCGGGGGATACCTCAAGATACGCAGTATTTT.

The chain joins TRBV7-8 to TRBJ2-3; D not resolved. The ends were cut back, 4 bases at V and 0 bases at J, with 14 bases in the middle. This CDR3 is built from 16 residues. Germline loops: CDR1 SGHVS, CDR2 FQNEAQ. Here the CDR3 reads CASSSRRIPSTDTQYF. DNA for the CDR3: TGTGCCAGCAGCTCACGACGGATCCCTAGCACAGATACGCAGTATTTT. The entire variable domain, with the rest obtained from reference TRBV7-8 and TRBJ2-3, is as follows: GAGVSQSPRYKVAKRGQDVALRCDPISGHVSLFWYQQALGQGPEFLTYFQNEAQLDKSGLPSDRFFAERPEGSVSTLKIQRTQQEDSAVYLCASSSRRIPSTDTQYFGPGTRLTVL.

The V gene is TRBV5-4, the J gene TRBJ2-6, with D tentatively TRBD1 or TRBD2 (5 bases each). Trimming stripped 5 bases from V and 1 base from J, with 16 bases between. The V gene's germline CDR1 is SGHNT and CDR2 YYREEE (reference sequence). The CDR3 consists of 17 residues. The CDR3 DNA reads TGTGCCAGCAGAGCTGCCGGGACGGCGTCTGGGGCCAACGTCCTGACTTTC. It specifies CASRAAGTASGANVLTF.

The J gene is TRBJ2-1, the V gene TRBV20-1, with TRBD2 matching 7 bases. The CDR3 spans 13 residues. CDR1 and CDR2 (germline): DFQATT, SNEGSKA (reference sequence). CDR3 sequence reads: CSSAGRRNNEQFF. The CDR3 bases are TGCAGCTCAGCGGGGCGTCGTAACAATGAGCAGTTCTTC.

In its sample, this clonotype was seen once. It may be a read error: a sequence one base away is much more abundant. No conserved phenylalanine or tryptophan is present at the end of the CDR3, so a read error is the likely explanation. The chain is built from TRBV12-5 and TRBJ2-3; 10 bases line up with TRBD1. The germline gives CDR1 LGHNT, CDR2 FRNRAP. After removal of 6 bases from V and 1 base from J, the junction contained 7 bases not matched to a gene. The CDR3 extends over 16 amino acids. This CDR3 is CASGPRTGGGTDTQYL. In DNA form, the CDR3 reads TGTGCTAGTGGACCCCGGACAGGGGGGGGCACAGATACGCAGTATTTA.

The chain employs TRBV29-1 and TRBJ2-4, with 9 bases that match TRBD1. The CDR3 consists of 13 residues. After removal of 3 bases from V and 7 bases from J, the junction contained 4 bases not matched to a gene. Germline V gene sequence: CDR1 SQVTM, CDR2 ANQGSEA. The CDR3 here is CSVDHGQGNIQYF. CDR3 coding DNA: TGCAGCGTTGACCACGGACAGGGGAACATTCAGTACTTC.

This clonotype was detected ten times or more. V and J are TRBV28 and TRBJ1-5; unclear D gene. Germline V CDR1 and CDR2: MDHEN, SYDVKM. The CDR3 runs 19 residues. Trimming removed 2 bases from V and 3 bases from J, with 23 bases in between. The CDR3 loop reads CASSLILHIASAANQPQHF. The CDR3 coding sequence is TGTGCCAGCAGTTTAATCCTCCATATCGCGTCCGCCGCCAATCAGCCCCAGCATTTT.

The count of this clonotype is one. A much larger clone lies a single base off, so this may be a read error. V gene TRBV20-1 combines with J gene TRBJ1-1; TRBD1 agrees at 9 bases. This CDR3 region has 15 residues. CDR1 and CDR2 (germline): DFQATT, SNEGSKA (reference sequence). The V segment lost 3 bases and the J segment 1 base; nucleotides outside the gene matches: 6. The CDR3 region has the DNA TGCAGTGCTAGGACAGGGGGTCCCAAGAACACTGAAGCTTTCTTT. Its translation: CSARTGGPKNTEAFF.

This clonotype was detected a few times. The chain links TRBV2 to TRBJ2-7, with 8 bases fitting TRBD2. This CDR3 spans 14 amino acids. Looked up from germline, CDR1 is SNHLY and CDR2 is FYNNEI. With 7 bases clipped from V and 0 bases from J, the junction kept 5 bases outside the gene matches. In nucleotides, the CDR3 is TGTGCCAGCATGGAGCGGGGGATCTCCTACGAGCAGTACTTC. Its protein is CASMERGISYEQYF.

The chain is built from TRBV18 and TRBJ2-1, with 9 bases aligning to TRBD1. Germline V CDR1 and CDR2: KGHSH, LQKENI. J gave up 3 bases and V 4 bases, and 1 base lay outside the gene matches. This CDR3 is 14 amino acids long. In nucleotides, the CDR3 is TGTGCCAGCTCACAGGACAGGGGCTACAATGAGCAGTTCTTC. Amino acids: CASSQDRGYNEQFF.

This clonotype was seen a handful of times. The rearrangement links TRBV18 to TRBJ1-3; D gene ambiguous. V dropped 3 bases and J dropped 0 bases, with 9 bases sitting between them. The CDR3 is 15 amino acids. Germline lookup yields CDR1 KGHSH and CDR2 LQKENI. The CDR3 reads CASSPPTSSGNTIYF. CDR3 sequence (DNA): TGTGCCAGCTCACCGCCAACCAGCTCTGGAAACACCATATATTTT.

Many counts were recorded for this clonotype. The V and J genes are TRBV29-1 and TRBJ1-2, with TRBD1 matching over 7 bases. Germline-derived CDR1 and CDR2 are SQVTM and ANQGSEA. The CDR3 spans 16 residues. V was pared by 6 bases and J by 7 bases, with 20 bases of the junction left unmatched. CDR3 sequence reads: CSVPITTGRVRGGYTF. The CDR3 coding sequence is TGCAGCGTCCCTATAACGACAGGGAGGGTGCGTGGTGGCTACACCTTC.

V and J are TRBV9 and TRBJ1-2; no clear D. Germline assignment: CDR1 SGDLS and CDR2 YYNGEE. The V end lost 0 bases, the J end lost 6 bases, and 3 bases lay between the germline ends. The CDR3 contains 11 residues. This CDR3 is CASSVGDGYTF. For the CDR3, the DNA is TGTGCCAGCAGCGTAGGAGATGGCTACACCTTC.

This clonotype occurred a few times. The chain combines TRBV12-3 or TRBV12-4 with TRBJ2-1, with 9 nucleotides matching TRBD2. The junction had 1 base not matched to a gene; V was cut back by 3 bases and J by 1 base. The CDR3 contains 15 residues. The CDR3, as DNA: TGTGCCAGCAGTTTTAGCGGGGGATCCTACAATGAGCAGTTCTTC. This codes for CASSFSGGSYNEQFF.

This clonotype has more than one count but fewer than ten. The gene calls are TRBV30 and TRBJ1-1, with D hard to call. Germline values: CDR1 GTSNPN, CDR2 SVGIG (reference sequence). Trimming shortened V by 2 bases and J by 12 bases, and 13 bases separated the two germline ends. CDR3 length equals 11 residues. CDR3 nucleotide sequence: TGTGCCTGGAGTCTGCCCTCCTGGACTTTCTTT. This encodes CAWSLPSWTFF.